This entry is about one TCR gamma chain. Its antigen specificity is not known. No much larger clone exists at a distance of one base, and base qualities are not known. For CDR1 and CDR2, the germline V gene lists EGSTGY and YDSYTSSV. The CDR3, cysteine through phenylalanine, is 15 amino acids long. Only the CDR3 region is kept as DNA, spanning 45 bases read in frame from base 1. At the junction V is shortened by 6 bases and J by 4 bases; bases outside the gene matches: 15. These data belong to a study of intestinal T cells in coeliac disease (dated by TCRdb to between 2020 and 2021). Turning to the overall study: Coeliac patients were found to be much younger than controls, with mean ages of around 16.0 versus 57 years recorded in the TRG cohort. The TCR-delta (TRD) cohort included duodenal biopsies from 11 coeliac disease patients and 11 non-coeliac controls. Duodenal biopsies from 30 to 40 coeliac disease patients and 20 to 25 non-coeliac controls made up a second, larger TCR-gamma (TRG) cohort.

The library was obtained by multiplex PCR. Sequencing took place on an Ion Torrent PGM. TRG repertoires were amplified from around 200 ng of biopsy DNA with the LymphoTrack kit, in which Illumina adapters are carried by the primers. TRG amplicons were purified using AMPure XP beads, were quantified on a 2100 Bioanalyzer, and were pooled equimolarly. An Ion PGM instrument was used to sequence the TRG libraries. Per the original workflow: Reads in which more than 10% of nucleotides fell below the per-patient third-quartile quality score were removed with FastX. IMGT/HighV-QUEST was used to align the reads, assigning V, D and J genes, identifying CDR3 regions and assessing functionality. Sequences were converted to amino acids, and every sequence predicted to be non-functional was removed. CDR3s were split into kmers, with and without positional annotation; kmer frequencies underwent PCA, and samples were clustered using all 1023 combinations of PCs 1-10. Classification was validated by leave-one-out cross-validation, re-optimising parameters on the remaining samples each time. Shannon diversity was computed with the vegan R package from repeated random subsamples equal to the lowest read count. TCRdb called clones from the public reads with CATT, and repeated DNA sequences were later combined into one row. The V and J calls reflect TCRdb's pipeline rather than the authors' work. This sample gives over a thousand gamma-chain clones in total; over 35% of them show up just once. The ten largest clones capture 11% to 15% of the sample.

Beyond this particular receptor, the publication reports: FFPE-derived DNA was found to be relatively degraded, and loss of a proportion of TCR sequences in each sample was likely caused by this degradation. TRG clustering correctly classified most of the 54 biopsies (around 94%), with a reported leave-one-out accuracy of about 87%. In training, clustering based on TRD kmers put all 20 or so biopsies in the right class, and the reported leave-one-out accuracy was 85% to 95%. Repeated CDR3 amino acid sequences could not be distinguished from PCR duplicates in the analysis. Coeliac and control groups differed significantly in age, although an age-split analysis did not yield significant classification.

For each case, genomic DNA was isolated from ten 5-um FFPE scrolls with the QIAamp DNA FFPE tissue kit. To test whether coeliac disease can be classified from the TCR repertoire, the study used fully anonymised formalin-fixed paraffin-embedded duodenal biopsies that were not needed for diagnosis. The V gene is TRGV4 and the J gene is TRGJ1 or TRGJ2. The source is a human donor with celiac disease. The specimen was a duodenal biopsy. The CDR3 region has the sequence CATWMVIGNYYKKLF. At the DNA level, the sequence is TGTGCCACCTGGATGGTGATCGGTAACTATTATAAGAAACTCTTT.